These 4 T cell receptor beta chains share one sample of origin, sequenced in a study of blood T cell repertoires in COVID-19 (dated by TCRdb to the early 2020s). Receptors were amplified or captured by the immunoSEQ multiplex PCR assay. TCRdb carries this immuneACCESS record with in-frame sequences only. Its versions omit some clonotypes, under half of them owing to an unresolved V gene in the studies checked, with the rest unexplained. The sample data list some 320,000 clones, and about 91% of these were observed just once. The leading ten clones occupy approximately 6.6% of the sample. The sample taken for sequencing was peripheral blood. These TCRs come from a woman under 40 who had recovered from COVID-19.

The V call is TRBV6-1, the J call TRBJ1-3; the match to TRBD1 covers 7 bases. Unmatched junction bases numbered 2, after V lost 2 bases and J lost 4 bases. This CDR3 has 14 amino acids. CDR1 and CDR2 from the germline V gene are MNHNS and SASEGT. The CDR3 coding sequence is TGTGCCAGCAGTGAAAGGGGGCTCGGAAACACCATATATTTT. It codes for CASSERGLGNTIYF.

The CDR3, as DNA: TGTGCCAGCACGGGACGGGGTAGCGGGGGGCGGAGCTCCTACGAGCAGTACTTC. This codes for CASTGRGSGGRSSYEQYF. The chain employs TRBV5-6 and TRBJ2-7; TRBD2 matches 10 bases. The CDR3 extends over 18 amino acids. Germline values: CDR1 SGHDT, CDR2 YYEEEE. The ends lost 6 bases at V and 0 bases at J; junction bases unmatched: 15.

The chain uses TRBV5-1 and TRBJ1-4; no firm D call. The germline V and J ends were trimmed by 0 bases and 7 bases, with 4 bases remaining between them. CDR3 length: 12 residues. Germline V gene sequence: CDR1 SGHRS, CDR2 YFSETQ. The CDR3 nucleotides read TGCGCCAGCAGCTTGGACTTTGAAAAACTGTTTTTT. Translation: CASSLDFEKLFF. The full variable domain, completed using reference TRBV5-1 and TRBJ1-4, is KAGVTQTPRYLIKTRGQQVTLSCSPISGHRSVSWYQQTPGQGLQFLFEYFSETQRNKGNFPGRFSGRQFSNSRSEMNVSTLELGDSALYLCASSLDFEKLFFGSGTQLSVL.

CDR3 residues: CASSFQGVIDEKLFF. CDR3 nucleotide sequence: TGTGCCAGCAGTTTCCAGGGGGTAATAGATGAAAAACTGTTTTTT. The V call is TRBV6-6, the J call TRBJ1-4, with 7 bases fitting TRBD1. The germline CDR1 and CDR2 sequences are MNHNY and SVGAGI (reference sequence). The trim removed 4 bases at V and 6 bases at J, leaving 8 bases unmatched. The CDR3 has 15 amino acids.